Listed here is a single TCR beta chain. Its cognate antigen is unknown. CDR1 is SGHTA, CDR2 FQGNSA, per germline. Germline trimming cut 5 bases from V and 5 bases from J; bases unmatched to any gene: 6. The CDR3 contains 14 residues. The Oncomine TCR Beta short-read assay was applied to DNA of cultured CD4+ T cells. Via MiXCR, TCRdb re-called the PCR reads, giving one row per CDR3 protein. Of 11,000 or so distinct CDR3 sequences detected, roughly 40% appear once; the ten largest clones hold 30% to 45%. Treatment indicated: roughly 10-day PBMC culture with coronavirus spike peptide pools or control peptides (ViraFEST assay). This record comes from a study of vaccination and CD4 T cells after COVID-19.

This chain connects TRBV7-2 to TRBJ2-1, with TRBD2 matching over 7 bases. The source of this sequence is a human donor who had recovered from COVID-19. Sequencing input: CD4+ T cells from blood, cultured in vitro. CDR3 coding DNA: TGTGCCAGCAGCCATCCGACTAGCCACAATGAGCAGTTCTTC. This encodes CASSHPTSHNEQFF.